The following is a T cell receptor beta chain sequence with its context. Distinct nucleotide sequences in the sample also encode this CDR3. Deletions cut 5 bases from V and 3 bases from J, with 8 bases between. Germline V gene lookup returns CDR1 MNHEY and CDR2 SMNVEV (reference sequence). The CDR3 is 12 residues long. An even split of each subset's genomic DNA across several immunoSEQ plates was performed. Profiled with immunoSEQ multiplex PCR; TCRdb holds only in-frame clones, not every one. Of some 2 million clones listed, around 96% were seen once; the top ten hold 1.2%. Only CD45RO-negative cells positively selected for CCR7 counted as naive CD8 cells, so terminally differentiated effector memory CD45RA+ cells were excluded. The data originate from a study of shared clonotypes between healthy human individuals.

Input material: naive CD8+ T cells sorted from blood. This rearrangement joins TRBV27 to TRBJ2-7; D is unclear. This TCR came from a man between 18 and 35 years old in good health. CDR3 sequence: CASSANLYEQYF. The CDR3 DNA is TGTGCCAGCAGTGCTAACCTCTACGAGCAGTACTTC.